This passage covers 23 T cell receptor beta chains from one sample sequenced in a study of shared clonotypes between healthy human individuals. Data came from immunoSEQ multiplex PCR; TCRdb stores just in-frame clones and leaves some out. This sample yields approximately 2.3 million clones, of which 93% are seen a single time; 0.35% to 0.5% belongs to the top ten. Material: naive CD4+ T cells from PBMCs. This sample's subset: CD45RA+ positively selected. The receptors were sampled from a young man in good health. Some clones in this sample may be carry-over from other donors' samples.

J is TRBJ2-7 and V is TRBV27, with D possibly being TRBD2 (5 bases). Trimming removed 3 bases from V and 6 bases from J, with 12 bases in between. Germline loops: CDR1 MNHEY, CDR2 SMNVEV (reference sequence). The CDR3 contains 13 residues. The CDR3 DNA reads as TGTGCCAGCAGTTTCTGGGAGTCGGGCGAGCAGTACTTC. Protein: CASSFWESGEQYF.

The chain combines TRBV11-2 with TRBJ2-3, with TRBD2 matching 7 bases. J was trimmed by 11 bases and V by 4 bases; bases with no gene match: 12. CDR3 length equals 14 residues. Germline V lookup: CDR1 SGHAT, CDR2 FQNNGV. CDR3 bases: TGTGCCAGCAGCTCCGTCGAGCGGGAAACGCGGCAGTATTTT. Translating it yields CASSSVERETRQYF.

The J gene is TRBJ2-7, the V gene TRBV19, with 12 bases that match TRBD2. Germline assignment: CDR1 LNHDA and CDR2 SQIVND (reference sequence). V dropped 5 bases and J dropped 2; count of bases not matched to a gene: 7. The CDR3 is 16 residues long. The CDR3 reads CASSRASGRAAYEQYF. The CDR3 DNA reads as TGTGCCAGTAGTCGGGCTAGCGGGAGGGCCGCCTACGAGCAGTACTTC.

This chain links TRBV27 with TRBJ2-7; TRBD2 might be the D (5 bases). Germline V lookup: CDR1 MNHEY, CDR2 SMNVEV (reference sequence). This CDR3 is 14 amino acids long. Trimming shortened V by 5 bases and J by 0 bases, and 11 bases separated the two germline ends. CDR3 residues: CASSKSGPSYEQYF. CDR3 DNA sequence: TGTGCCAGCAGTAAAAGCGGACCCTCCTACGAGCAGTACTTC.

The J gene is TRBJ1-5, the V gene TRBV5-1; 9 bases agree with TRBD1. With V trimmed by 2 bases and J by 3 bases, 9 bases remained unmatched. There are 17 residues in the CDR3. Germline CDR1 is SGHRS and CDR2 is YFSETQ. CDR3 bases: TGCGCCAGCAGCTTAGGTTCCGGGACAGGGAACAATCAGCCCCAGCATTTT. Translating gives CASSLGSGTGNNQPQHF.

This chain connects TRBV7-3 to TRBJ1-1, with TRBD1 matching 8 bases. The CDR3 is made up of 13 amino acids. Germline CDR1 SGHTA, CDR2 FQGTGA. V shed 5 bases and J 3 bases; nucleotides not matched to a gene: 2. The CDR3 region is CASSQDRDTEAFF. Written as DNA, the CDR3 is TGTGCCAGCAGCCAGGACAGGGACACTGAAGCTTTCTTT.

The J gene is TRBJ2-7, the V gene TRBV2; 8 nucleotides line up with TRBD2. V shed 2 bases and J 2 bases; nucleotides not matched to a gene: 5. Germline lookup yields CDR1 SNHLY and CDR2 FYNNEI. This CDR3 comprises 15 residues. The CDR3, as DNA: TGTGCCAGCAGTGAAAGGAGCGGGGGCCCCTACGAGCAGTACTTC. Residues: CASSERSGGPYEQYF.

The chain has TRBV27 and TRBJ2-7, with 8 bases aligning to TRBD1. Trimming took 6 bases from V and 3 from J; bases not matched to a gene: 7. CDR3 length: 14 residues. The germline V gene encodes CDR1 MNHEY and CDR2 SMNVEV (reference sequence). DNA for the CDR3: TGTGCCAGCAGGCGACAGGGGAGTATCTACGAGCAGTACTTC. This gives the protein CASRRQGSIYEQYF.

V and J are TRBV7-3 and TRBJ2-3, with D possibly TRBD2 on 7 matching bases. Germline V gene data show CDR1 as SGHTA and CDR2 as FQGTGA. Trimming stripped 5 bases from V and 5 bases from J, with 17 bases between. The CDR3 is made up of 15 amino acids. In nucleotides, the CDR3 is TGTGCCAGCAGCCCCCGGACGGGGGGCCGAGATACGCAGTATTTT. It yields the protein CASSPRTGGRDTQYF.

The rearrangement uses TRBV7-3 and TRBJ1-3; 8 positions agree with TRBD1. CDR1 is SGHTA and CDR2 is FQGTGA in the germline V gene. Trimming at V came to 5 bases and at J to 5 bases, leaving 11 bases not matched to a gene. The CDR3 runs to 16 residues. Here the CDR3 reads CASSPQGDRGRNTIYF. The CDR3 nucleotides are TGTGCCAGCAGCCCTCAGGGTGACAGGGGTAGAAACACCATATATTTT.

The chain combines TRBV10-3 with TRBJ1-2; TRBD1 is a possible D gene (6 bases). CDR1 and CDR2 (germline): ENHRY, SYGVKD. The CDR3 extends over 14 amino acids. Trimming pared 10 bases from V and 3 bases from J, leaving 18 bases between. CDR3 in amino acids: CATQNNEGDYGYTF. In DNA form, the CDR3 reads TGTGCCACCCAAAACAACGAGGGGGACTATGGCTACACCTTC.

This chain links TRBV29-1 with TRBJ2-1; D unresolved. Germline V gene data show CDR1 as SQVTM and CDR2 as ANQGSEA. Trimming took 4 bases from V and 2 from J, leaving 12 bases between them. The CDR3 has 14 residues. The CDR3 reads CSVAFSFAYNEQFF. The CDR3 bases are TGCAGCGTTGCGTTTAGTTTTGCCTACAATGAGCAGTTCTTC.

CDR3 in DNA: TGCGCCAGCAGCCGCGGGGAAGGCTACGAGCAGTACTTC. It encodes CASSRGEGYEQYF. The chain combines TRBV5-1 with TRBJ2-7, with D perhaps matching TRBD2 (6 bases). The germline V gene encodes CDR1 SGHRS and CDR2 YFSETQ. V was shortened by 4 bases and J by 3 bases, with 11 bases between the two germline ends. The length of the CDR3 is 13 residues.

The rearrangement uses TRBV5-1 and TRBJ2-7; D is undetermined. Trimming removed 1 base at V and 6 bases at J, with 14 bases between. CDR1 is SGHRS, CDR2 YFSETQ, per germline. This CDR3 is built from 14 residues. CDR3 bases: TGCGCCAGCAGCTTGTACGTGAATTCGGGCGAGCAGTACTTC. Encoded protein: CASSLYVNSGEQYF.

V usage is TRBV7-2 and J usage is TRBJ1-2; D is unclear. Looked up from germline, CDR1 is SGHTA and CDR2 is FQGNSA. Trimming shortened V by 6 bases and J by 4 bases, and 12 bases separated the two germline ends. The CDR3 runs to 13 residues. Here the CDR3 DNA reads TGTGCCAGCAGTCCACCGGGGAGCTATGGCTACACCTTC. As protein: CASSPPGSYGYTF. Full variable domain (rest looked up from reference TRBV7-2 and TRBJ1-2): GAGVSQSPSNKVTEKGKDVELRCDPISGHTALYWYRQSLGQGLEFLIYFQGNSAPDKSGLPSDRFSAERTGGSVSTLTIQRTQQEDSAVYLCASSPPGSYGYTFGSGTRLTVV.

The chain has TRBV27 and TRBJ2-3; D is perhaps TRBD1 or TRBD2 (6 bases each). V dropped 4 bases and J dropped 0 bases, with 11 bases sitting between them. Germline CDR1 MNHEY, CDR2 SMNVEV (reference sequence). The CDR3 is made up of 15 amino acids. DNA of the CDR3: TGTGCCAGCAGTTGGGGGGCGGCTAGCACAGATACGCAGTATTTT. Translating gives CASSWGAASTDTQYF.

This chain links TRBV2 with TRBJ2-5; TRBD2 matches at 8 bases. The CDR3 loop spans 14 amino acids. Germline lookup yields CDR1 SNHLY and CDR2 FYNNEI. J was trimmed by 1 base and V by 10 bases; bases with no gene match: 8. CDR3 sequence: CAITYGLAQETQYF. The CDR3 DNA sequence: TGTGCCATTACGTACGGACTAGCCCAAGAGACCCAGTACTTC.

This rearrangement joins TRBV4-3 to TRBJ1-4; D unresolved. Germline V gene lookup returns CDR1 LGHNA and CDR2 YSLEER. V was cut by 0 bases and J by 7 bases, with 9 bases left in between. This CDR3 contains 14 residues. The CDR3: CASSQDRQSEKLFF. The CDR3 coding sequence is TGCGCCAGCAGCCAAGATCGGCAGAGTGAAAAACTGTTTTTT.

The V gene is TRBV28, the J gene TRBJ1-2; D possibly corresponds to TRBD1 (5 bases). This CDR3 contains 13 residues. Germline V gives CDR1 MDHEN, CDR2 SYDVKM. The V gene lost 7 bases and the J gene lost 3 bases, with 12 bases spanning the gap. This CDR3 is CASTTWGDYGYTF. CDR3 nucleotides: TGTGCCAGCACCACCTGGGGGGACTATGGCTACACCTTC.

The chain is built from TRBV4-3 and TRBJ1-4; D is ambiguous. Trimming removed 1 base at V and 8 bases at J, with 14 bases between. Germline values: CDR1 LGHNA, CDR2 YSLEER. This CDR3 is built from 15 residues. CDR3 in DNA: TGCGCCAGCAGCCAAGCCGTTGGACCACTCGAAAAACTGTTTTTT. It specifies CASSQAVGPLEKLFF.

This clone has more than one count but fewer than ten. The rearrangement uses TRBV6-1 and TRBJ1-1; D uncertain. The length of the CDR3 is 13 residues. The germline CDR1 and CDR2 sequences are MNHNS and SASEGT. V lost 4 bases and J 1 base, leaving 7 bases between the germline ends. CDR3 nucleotides: TGTGCCAGCAGTGTGTTAGGGAACACTGAAGCTTTCTTT. It codes for CASSVLGNTEAFF.

This chain connects TRBV27 to TRBJ2-3; TRBD2 matches at 16 bases. V shed 5 bases and J 8 bases; nucleotides not matched to a gene: 19. The CDR3 covers 20 residues. Germline V gene sequence: CDR1 MNHEY, CDR2 SMNVEV (reference sequence). The CDR3 DNA sequence: TGTGCCAGCAGTACCAGGAACGGGACTAGCGGGAGGGCCTTTCGGTTTACGCAGTATTTT. Its translation: CASSTRNGTSGRAFRFTQYF.

The rearrangement joins TRBV28 to TRBJ1-6, with D unresolved. The CDR3 length is 15 residues. Trimming pared 5 bases from V and 10 bases from J, leaving 18 bases between. The germline gives CDR1 MDHEN, CDR2 SYDVKM. The CDR3 reads CASSLTPGLGSPLHF. The DNA for the CDR3 is TGTGCCAGCAGTCTTACCCCGGGCCTGGGATCACCCCTCCACTTT.